A selection of T cell receptor beta chains follows, all from one sample in a study of T cell responses to AZD1222 COVID-19 vaccine. Assay used: immunoSEQ multiplex PCR; TCRdb lists only in-frame clones, some missing. The sample lists approximately 130,000 clones, 85% occurring once. The input for sequencing was peripheral blood, taken 28 days after the second dose of the MenACWY control vaccine. The receptors were sampled from an adult who received the MenACWY meningococcal vaccine as a control. The CDR3 runs from the conserved cysteine through the conserved F or W. The D gene is left open where the match is weak. Where a row states a size, it is once, few, many or the class of an expanded clone; other rows omit it.

TRBJ1-1,TRBD1,-,TRBV6-4,TGTGCCAGCAGATCCCCAGGGGGAGCTGAAGCTTTCTTT,CASRSPGGAEAFF
TRBJ2-7,-,-,TRBV4-3,TGCGCCAGCAGCCAAGATAAAATGCCTAGCTCCTACGAGCAGTACTTC,CASSQDKMPSSYEQYF
TRBJ2-2,-,few,TRBV7-3,TGTGCCAGCAGCTTCCAAGAAGGCACCGGGGAGCTGTTTTTT,CASSFQEGTGELFF
TRBJ2-3,TRBD1,-,TRBV5-4,TGTGCCAGCAGGCCAGGACAGGGGGTGCCCCCAGATACGCAGTATTTT,CASRPGQGVPPDTQYF
TRBJ2-2,TRBD1,-,TRBV11-3,TGTGCCAGCAGCTTGGGACAGGGCTACACCGGGGAGCTGTTTTTT,CASSLGQGYTGELFF
TRBJ1-1,TRBD1,-,TRBV7-2,TGTGCCAGCAGCTCCCAACAGGGGGCGTACACTGAAGCTTTCTTT,CASSSQQGAYTEAFF
TRBJ2-4,TRBD2,-,TRBV19,TGTGCCAGTAGTTCGGGACTAGATCGAAACATTCAGTACTTC,CASSSGLDRNIQYF
TRBJ2-7,TRBD2,-,TRBV16,TGTGCCAGCAGCCAATCGGGAGGGCATGGCTACGAGCAGTACTTC,CASSQSGGHGYEQYF
TRBJ2-1,-,-,TRBV19,TGTGCCAGTAGTGGGCCCGGGACGCTATACAATGAGCAGTTCTTC,CASSGPGTLYNEQFF
TRBJ1-5,-,-,TRBV6-5,TGTGCCAGCACCGGTCAGATAACTGTTAATCAGCCCCAGCATTTT,CASTGQITVNQPQHF
TRBJ1-1,-,few,TRBV18,TGTGCCAGCTCACCACGTGGGTTGAACACTGAAGCTTTCTTT,CASSPRGLNTEAFF
TRBJ2-3,TRBD2,-,TRBV5-1,TGCGCCAGCAGCTTGGGACTAGCAGCGACTAGCACAGATACGCAGTATTTT,CASSLGLAATSTDTQYF
TRBJ1-1,-,-,TRBV6-5,TGTGCCAGCACCCGGCAGACGCAGAACACTGAAGCTTTCTTT,CASTRQTQNTEAFF
TRBJ2-7,-,-,TRBV24-1,TGTGCCACCAGTGATGCACAGGGAAGTTACCCTCCCCAGCAGTACTTC,CATSDAQGSYPPQQYF
TRBJ1-2,TRBD1,-,TRBV27,TGTGCCAGCAGCACCGGGACAGGGATCTATGGCTACACCTTC,CASSTGTGIYGYTF
TRBJ1-5,-,once,TRBV27,TGTGCCAGCAGTTTGTGGGCAGGGGTAAGCAATCAGCCCCAGCATTTT,CASSLWAGVSNQPQHF
TRBJ2-7,TRBD2,-,TRBV7-2,TGTGCCAGCAGCCCTGGGAGGGGCCGCTCCTACGAGCAGTACTTC,CASSPGRGRSYEQYF
TRBJ1-5,TRBD1,-,TRBV19,TGTGCCAGTAGGACGACCAGGGACAGTAGCAATCAGCCCCAGCATTTT,CASRTTRDSSNQPQHF
TRBJ1-2,-,-,TRBV11-2,TGTGCCAGCAGCTTGTGGGGGCCCGCCCTAAATGGCTACACCTTC,CASSLWGPALNGYTF
TRBJ2-3,TRBD2,-,TRBV6-1,TGTGCCAGCAGTGGGGGGACTAGCGGGAGCACAGATACGCAGTATTTT,CASSGGTSGSTDTQYF
TRBJ2-2,-,-,TRBV27,TGTGCCAGCACGGCGGTTGGGACCGGGGAGCTGTTTTTT,CASTAVGTGELFF
TRBJ1-3,-,-,TRBV11-3,TGTGCCAGCAGTACCCGCGTACAGGGACCGGTCTCTGGAAACACCATATATTTT,CASSTRVQGPVSGNTIYF
TRBJ1-1,-,-,TRBV7-8,TGTGCCAGCAGCTTAAAGGAGAACACTGAAGCTTTCTTT,CASSLKENTEAFF